The subject of this entry is one T cell receptor beta chain. Its target is not known. This entry is derived from a study of tumor and adjacent non-tumor tissue in lung cancer. Study-wide results and limits: Significantly higher TCR diversity was found in tumor than normal lung. In normal lung, the top 100 clones were significantly more dominant than in tumor.

No cell sorting was done before RNA was extracted from the tissue. The library came from three nested PCR rounds adapted from ARM-PCR protocols. TCRdb called the multiplex PCR reads again in MiXCR, with one record for every CDR3 protein. Of about 81,000 distinct CDR3 sequences listed, around 77% are singletons. Trimming shortened V by 3 bases and J by 7 bases, and 15 bases separated the two germline ends. The length of the CDR3 is 13 residues. Germline CDR1 is SQVTM and CDR2 is ANQGSEA. Specimen: lung tumor tissue. The receptor was isolated from a woman in her 40s with non-small cell lung cancer. The chain couples TRBV29-1 to TRBJ1-1, with TRBD1 as a possible D gene (5 bases). DNA for the CDR3: TGCAGCGTTGATCGGGGGTTAGGCAATGAAGCTTTCTTT. This sequence encodes CSVDRGLGNEAFF.